The T cell receptor beta chain described here comes from a study of blood T cell repertoires in COVID-19. Study at large: The United States, Italy and Spain provided the acute and convalescent COVID-19 samples. The analysed material was cDNA or gDNA that came from T cells, B-cell-depleted T cells, or PBMCs.

From germline, CDR1 is SGHNT and CDR2 YYREEE (reference sequence). This CDR3 is 15 amino acids long. Trimming pared 1 base from V and 5 bases from J, leaving 13 bases between. Per the study methods: Cell counts per sample came from amplifying reference gene primers. Assay used: immunoSEQ multiplex PCR; TCRdb lists only in-frame clones, some missing. Clone size and V and J calls were adopted from that table, with D and trimming inferred from the DNA. This table holds 250,000 to 300,000 clones, roughly 88% found once. Sequencing was done on a sample of peripheral blood. The clonotype comes from a young woman with acute or convalescent COVID-19. The chain has TRBV5-4 and TRBJ1-5; D remains ambiguous. The CDR3 loop reads CASSLYGDYYQPQHF. CDR3 DNA sequence: TGTGCCAGCAGCTTGTACGGCGACTACTATCAGCCCCAGCATTTT.